Following are 30 T cell receptor beta chains from one sample sequenced in a study of cytomegalovirus exposure and HLA in healthy donors. PCR used 60 Vbeta primers and 13 Jbeta primers. TCRdb's table, derived via immunoSEQ multiplex PCR, lists solely in-frame clones and lacks some. Its table lists tens of thousands of clones. The sequencing sample was made of PBMCs. The source is a female donor in good health and CMV-seropositive.

This rearrangement joins TRBV25-1 to TRBJ2-7; tentatively, D is TRBD2 (6 bases). Between the trimmed V and J ends, which lost 8 bases and 2 bases, there was a span of 13 bases. CDR1 is MGHDK, CDR2 SYGVNS, per germline. The CDR3 is made up of 13 amino acids. CDR3: CASRDSTAYEQYF. CDR3 DNA sequence: TGTGCCAGCCGGGACTCCACCGCCTACGAGCAGTACTTC.

The chain joins TRBV11-3 to TRBJ1-1; TRBD1 might be the D (5 bases). The CDR3 totals 14 residues. Trimming stripped 5 bases from V and 1 base from J, with 11 bases between. From germline, CDR1 is SGHNT and CDR2 YENEEA. This CDR3 is CASSGQTGNTEAFF. The CDR3 DNA reads TGTGCCAGCAGCGGTCAAACAGGGAACACTGAAGCTTTCTTT.

The chain's CDR3 is CASSLQGASRFF. Written as DNA, the CDR3 is TGTGCCAGCAGCCTACAGGGGGCATCTCGGTTCTTC. J is TRBJ2-1 and V is TRBV6-6; TRBD1 matches 9 bases. V shed 6 bases and J 15 bases; nucleotides not matched to a gene: 9. This CDR3 is built from 12 residues. Per germline, CDR1 MNHNY and CDR2 SVGAGI (reference sequence).

This rearrangement joins TRBV6-5 to TRBJ2-3, with D unclear. The V gene's germline CDR1 is MNHEY and CDR2 SVGAGI. V was clipped by 6 bases and J by 1 base, with 11 bases between them. This CDR3 spans 14 amino acids. The DNA for the CDR3 is TGTGCCAGCAGCCCATACCGGGGCACAGATACGCAGTATTTT. Translating it yields CASSPYRGTDTQYF.

The chain has TRBV29-1 and TRBJ1-3; 7 positions match TRBD1. In germline, CDR1 is SQVTM, CDR2 ANQGSEA. The trim removed 5 bases at V and 0 bases at J, leaving 7 bases unmatched. The CDR3 runs 15 residues. DNA for the CDR3: TGCAGCGTTCGAACAGGGGCTAGCTCTGGAAACACCATATATTTT. Amino acids: CSVRTGASSGNTIYF.

The chain is built from TRBV6-1 and TRBJ2-3, with TRBD2 as a possible D gene (7 bases). Trimming took off 1 base at V and 4 bases at J, with 15 bases between the two ends. This CDR3 spans 16 amino acids. Germline CDR1 and CDR2: MNHNS and SASEGT. CDR3 bases: TGTGCCAGCAGTGAAGGTTGGGGGGGCTCCTCAGATACGCAGTATTTT. Residues: CASSEGWGGSSDTQYF.

This chain joins TRBV6-5 and TRBJ1-2, with a weak D call TRBD1 (6 bases). V was clipped by 6 bases and J by 8 bases, with 19 bases between them. From germline, CDR1 is MNHEY and CDR2 SVGAGI. This CDR3 has 14 residues. CDR3 DNA: TGTGCCAGCAGCTCACAGGGAGGGGCTGAAGGCTACACCTTC. Protein sequence: CASSSQGGAEGYTF.

CDR3 in DNA: TGCGCCAGCAGCCCCCAGACAGAATCCTACGAGCAGTACTTC. Translating gives CASSPQTESYEQYF. The chain carries TRBV4-3 and TRBJ2-7; tentative D call: TRBD1 (5 bases). The CDR3 totals 14 residues. Trimming pared 4 bases from V and 1 base from J, leaving 11 bases between. CDR1 is LGHNA, CDR2 YSLEER, per germline.

The chain has TRBV11-2 and TRBJ2-7; 12 nucleotides agree with TRBD2. CDR1 is SGHAT, CDR2 FQNNGV, per germline. Germline trimming cut 5 bases from V and 5 bases from J; bases unmatched to any gene: 7. This CDR3 spans 15 amino acids. CDR3 sequence reads: CASSPSTSGSNEQYF. The CDR3 coding sequence is TGTGCCAGCAGCCCGTCGACTAGCGGGAGCAACGAGCAGTACTTC.

V and J are TRBV19 and TRBJ1-4; 7 nucleotides line up with TRBD1. The germline V gene has CDR1 LNHDA and CDR2 SQIVND (reference sequence). The CDR3 is 15 residues long. Trimming removed 5 bases from V and 12 bases from J; junction bases left unmatched: 15. This CDR3 is CASSSPGTAREQLFF. The DNA of the CDR3 is TGTGCCAGTAGTTCTCCAGGGACAGCTAGAGAACAACTGTTTTTT.

This chain uses TRBV10-3 with TRBJ1-2, with D possibly matching TRBD1 (5 bases). The V and J ends lost 2 bases and 0 bases respectively, with 7 bases between them. There are 14 residues in the CDR3. CDR1 and CDR2 (germline): ENHRY, SYGVKD. The DNA for the CDR3 is TGTGCCATCAGTGAGGGGGCCGCTAACTATGGCTACACCTTC. Its protein is CAISEGAANYGYTF.

The J gene is TRBJ2-7, the V gene TRBV5-1; 7 bases agree with TRBD1. The V gene's germline CDR1 is SGHRS and CDR2 YFSETQ. The CDR3 is 13 residues long. Losses at the gene ends were 0 bases for V and 6 bases for J; bases not matched to a gene: 3. This CDR3 is CASSLGGQREQYF. CDR3 bases: TGCGCCAGCAGCTTGGGGGGACAGCGCGAGCAGTACTTC.

The chain employs TRBV5-4 and TRBJ2-7, with 16 bases matching TRBD2. Per germline, CDR1 SGHNT and CDR2 YYREEE (reference sequence). The V and J ends lost 4 bases and 3 bases, in that order; junction bases with no gene match: 13. The CDR3 extends over 19 amino acids. The CDR3 nucleotides read TGTGCCAGCAGCGATTTTACCGGGACTAGCGGGAGGGGAATCTACGAGCAGTACTTC. Its translation is CASSDFTGTSGRGIYEQYF.

To note about this clone: At one end, the junction sequence differs from germline, possibly due to a read error. The chain is built from TRBV7-7 and TRBJ2-1; 14 nucleotides align to TRBD2. Germline values: CDR1 SSHAT, CDR2 FNYEAQ (reference sequence). CDR3 size: 17 residues. CDR3 DNA: TGTGCTAGCAGCTTACTGGCTGGGACTAGCGGGGGTAATGAGCAGTTCTTC. This codes for CASSLLAGTSGGNEQFF. The whole variable domain, remainder taken from reference TRBV7-7 and TRBJ2-1, is GAGVSQSPRYKVTKRGQDVTLRCDPISSHATLYWYQQALGQGPEFLTYFNYEAQPDKSGLPSDRFSAERPEGSISTLTIQRTEQRDSAMYRCASSLLAGTSGGNEQFFGPGTRLTVL.

V usage is TRBV27 and J usage is TRBJ1-2, with D possibly being TRBD1 (6 bases). The V end lost 6 bases, the J end lost 4 bases, and 15 bases lay between the germline ends. Germline V gene data show CDR1 as MNHEY and CDR2 as SMNVEV (reference sequence). CDR3 length: 14 residues. Here the CDR3 reads CASRDSFMAYGYTF. The CDR3 coding sequence is TGTGCCAGCAGGGACAGTTTTATGGCCTATGGCTACACCTTC.

The chain links TRBV29-1 to TRBJ2-7; 11 bases match TRBD1. The CDR3 contains 14 residues. With 3 bases clipped from V and 3 bases from J, the junction kept 4 bases outside the gene matches. Germline V gives CDR1 SQVTM, CDR2 ANQGSEA. The DNA for the CDR3 is TGCAGCGTTGAGACCGGGACAGGGGGCTACGAGCAGTACTTC. Protein sequence: CSVETGTGGYEQYF.

The CDR3 loop is CASQGRSSYEQYF. As DNA, the CDR3 is TGTGCCAGCCAGGGGAGAAGCTCCTACGAGCAGTACTTC. The chain joins TRBV6-1 to TRBJ2-7, with a weak D call TRBD1 (6 bases). This CDR3 region has 13 residues. Trimming left V 8 bases short and J 0 bases short, with 11 bases between. CDR1 MNHNS and CDR2 SASEGT come from the germline V gene.

The chain combines TRBV7-2 with TRBJ1-6; D ambiguous. V lost 4 bases to trimming and J lost 7 bases, with 11 bases between them. The CDR3 consists of 14 residues. Germline CDR1 reads SGHTA; CDR2 reads FQGNSA. The CDR3 is CASSSPLLNSPLHF. CDR3 DNA sequence: TGTGCCAGCAGCTCGCCTCTACTGAATTCACCCCTCCACTTT.

The rearrangement uses TRBV5-1 and TRBJ1-2; D is unresolved. Trimming left V 0 bases short and J 4 bases short, with 16 bases between. The length of the CDR3 is 16 residues. Germline V lookup: CDR1 SGHRS, CDR2 YFSETQ. The CDR3 coding sequence is TGCGCCAGCAGCTTGGGTCTGGCAGCGAGCGGCTATGGCTACACCTTC. Encoded protein: CASSLGLAASGYGYTF.

Here the CDR3 reads CASRLAGGNEQYF. The CDR3 coding sequence is TGCGCCAGCAGACTAGCGGGAGGAAACGAGCAGTACTTC. The chain joins TRBV10-2 to TRBJ2-7, with TRBD2 matching over 12 bases. The CDR3 is 13 amino acids. The germline CDR1 and CDR2 sequences are WSHSY and SAAADI. J gave up 5 bases and V 6 bases, and 2 bases lay outside the gene matches.

The chain joins TRBV9 to TRBJ2-3; a possible D gene is TRBD1 (5 bases). This CDR3 comprises 14 residues. Trimming took off 0 bases at V and 0 bases at J, with 5 bases between the two ends. The germline V gene has CDR1 SGDLS and CDR2 YYNGEE. The CDR3 DNA is TGTGCCAGCAGCGTAGAGGGGAGCACAGATACGCAGTATTTT. The encoded protein is CASSVEGSTDTQYF.

The V and J genes are TRBV5-6 and TRBJ1-1, with unresolved D. Germline loops: CDR1 SGHDT, CDR2 YYEEEE. The length of the CDR3 is 15 residues. Trimming removed 3 bases from V and 4 bases from J, with 16 bases in between. CDR3 residues: CASSWRNRPSTEAFF. The CDR3 bases are TGTGCCAGCAGCTGGCGGAATCGGCCGAGCACTGAAGCTTTCTTT.

The rearrangement joins TRBV27 to TRBJ2-5; D is possibly TRBD2 (5 bases). Germline V gene data show CDR1 as MNHEY and CDR2 as SMNVEV (reference sequence). Trimming shortened V by 5 bases and J by 1 base, and 14 bases separated the two germline ends. This CDR3 is built from 15 residues. The DNA of the CDR3 is TGTGCCAGCAGTCCCCGATCGACTACCCAAGAGACCCAGTACTTC. Encoded protein: CASSPRSTTQETQYF.

The chain employs TRBV19 and TRBJ1-5, with 8 positions matching TRBD1. The CDR3 has 17 amino acids. Per the germline V gene, CDR1 is LNHDA and CDR2 is SQIVND (reference sequence). With 4 bases clipped from V and 5 bases from J, the junction kept 13 bases outside the gene matches. Written as DNA, the CDR3 is TGTGCCAGTAGTAGAGACCGACAGGGGAGTAACGATCAGCCCCAGCATTTT. It codes for CASSRDRQGSNDQPQHF.

The chain employs TRBV28 and TRBJ2-1, with 8 bases that match TRBD2. V dropped 1 base and J dropped 2; count of bases not matched to a gene: 7. Germline CDR1 is MDHEN and CDR2 is SYDVKM. The CDR3 runs to 17 residues. CDR3 DNA: TGTGCCAGCAGTTTATCGGGACTAGGTCTCACCTACAATGAGCAGTTCTTC. Residues: CASSLSGLGLTYNEQFF.

The chain links TRBV6-5 to TRBJ2-7; D possibly corresponds to TRBD1 (5 bases). V dropped 6 bases and J dropped 2 bases, with 14 bases sitting between them. CDR3 size: 14 residues. Germline values: CDR1 MNHEY, CDR2 SVGAGI. CDR3 nucleotide sequence: TGTGCCAGCAGCCAAAGCCGCAGGGCCTACGAGCAGTACTTC. It yields the protein CASSQSRRAYEQYF.

The rearrangement uses TRBV6-5 and TRBJ1-4, with 10 bases fitting TRBD1. Trimming removed 0 bases from V and 5 bases from J; junction bases left unmatched: 0. Germline V CDR1 and CDR2: MNHEY, SVGAGI. This CDR3 has 15 residues. CDR3 protein: CASSYSGQGNEKLFF. CDR3 bases: TGTGCCAGCAGTTACTCGGGACAGGGGAATGAAAAACTGTTTTTT.

This sequence joins TRBV11-3 and TRBJ1-1; tentatively, D is TRBD1 (6 bases). V lost 0 bases and J lost 1, with 15 bases in between. There are 17 residues in the CDR3. Per the germline V gene, CDR1 is SGHNT and CDR2 is YENEEA. The CDR3: CASSLDVGAIRNTEAFF. CDR3 DNA sequence: TGTGCCAGCAGCTTAGATGTGGGGGCGATCAGGAACACTGAAGCTTTCTTT.

The chain joins TRBV6-5 to TRBJ1-2; 8 bases agree with TRBD1. With V trimmed by 4 bases and J by 5 bases, 12 bases remained unmatched. Germline CDR1 is MNHEY and CDR2 is SVGAGI. There are 16 residues in the CDR3. CDR3 nucleotides: TGTGCCAGCAGTTTATATTCAGGACAGGGAGGGTATGGCTACACCTTC. Translated: CASSLYSGQGGYGYTF.

The chain carries TRBV29-1 and TRBJ2-4; TRBD1 aligns across 9 bases. V was pared by 6 bases and J by 7 bases, with 7 bases of the junction left unmatched. CDR3 length: 13 amino acids. Germline lookup yields CDR1 SQVTM and CDR2 ANQGSEA. The CDR3 loop is CSVLGTGTNIQYF. The CDR3 nucleotides are TGCAGCGTCCTCGGGACAGGGACGAACATTCAGTACTTC. The variable domain in full, completed from reference TRBV29-1 and TRBJ2-4, reads SAVISQKPSRDICQRGTSLTIQCQVDSQVTMMFWYRQQPGQSLTLIATANQGSEATYESGFVIDKFPISRPNLTFSTLTVSNMSPEDSSIYLCSVLGTGTNIQYFGAGTRLSVL.